This record looks at one T cell receptor beta chain sequence and its context. Antigen specificity is unknown. Assay: immunoSEQ multiplex PCR; the TCRdb copy retains only in-frame clones and omits some. Here the sample spans about 70,000 clones, approximately 90% being singletons. The germline V gene has CDR1 MNHEY and CDR2 SVGAGI. This CDR3 spans 15 amino acids. V lost 6 bases and J lost 7; bases outside the gene matches: 10. The sample comes from a study of OX40 agonist ivuxolimab in advanced cancers. About the study: Hepatocellular carcinoma, melanoma, renal cell or head and neck cancer affected the dose-escalation patients. Three individuals attained partial responses, comprising one hepatocellular carcinoma case and two cutaneous melanoma cases.

Notes on the study in general: On average, a greater number of expanded clones characterised CD8+ T cells relative to CD4+. Some patients who did not respond also had low normalized T-cell clonal expansion.

This chain joins TRBV6-5 and TRBJ1-5; 9 bases are a match to TRBD1. Source: CD4+ or CD8+ T cells sorted from blood, taken in a trial of the OX40 agonist ivuxolimab. The receptor was derived from an adult with an advanced solid tumor such as melanoma, head and neck, liver or kidney cancer. CDR3 residues: CASSPGQGMRQPQHF. The CDR3, as DNA: TGTGCCAGCAGCCCGGGACAGGGTATGAGGCAGCCCCAGCATTTT.